Listed below are T cell receptor beta chains from one sample, sequenced in a study of vaccination and CD4 T cells after COVID-19. For these receptors, no antigen is known. TCRdb called the PCR reads again in MiXCR, with one record for every CDR3 protein. Of around 10,000 distinct CDR3 sequences listed, 29% are singletons. Sequenced sample: cultured CD4+ T cells from blood. These receptors originate from a human donor with COVID-19. CDR3s include the opening cysteine and the closing phenylalanine or tryptophan. D genes are given only for firm matches. Size values are once, few and many counts, or a class for expanded clones, and some rows have none.

14,TRBJ2-2,NA,NA,TRBV6-1,CAGARQGGFGELFF,TGTGCCGGGGCCCGCCAGGGGGGTTTCGGGGAGCTGTTTTTT
17,TRBJ1-5,TRBD1,few,TRBV11-2,CASSLGRDRRGNQPQHF,TGTGCCAGCAGCTTAGGTCGGGACAGAAGGGGCAATCAGCCCCAGCATTTT
16,TRBJ2-7,TRBD2,NA,TRBV6-1,CASSDPRLAGPTEQYF,TGTGCCAGCAGTGACCCACGGCTAGCGGGGCCTACCGAGCAGTACTTC
15,TRBJ1-2,TRBD1,few,TRBV10-3,CAISRTGGTNYGYTF,TGTGCCATCAGCAGGACAGGGGGCACTAACTATGGCTACACCTTC
14,TRBJ1-6,TRBD1,NA,TRBV20-1,CSALYGTGNSPLHF,TGCAGTGCCCTTTATGGGACAGGGAATTCACCCCTCCACTTT
12,TRBJ2-3,NA,NA,TRBV20-1,CSALLGTDTQYF,TGCAGTGCTTTACTAGGCACAGATACGCAGTATTTT
13,TRBJ1-2,TRBD1,few,TRBV6-1,CASSERDSHGYTF,TGTGCCAGCAGTGAACGGGACAGTCATGGCTACACCTTC
17,TRBJ2-1,NA,NA,TRBV21-1,CASSKVDRELGHNEQFF,TGTGCCAGCAGCAAAGTAGACAGGGAGTTGGGTCACAATGAGCAGTTCTTC
14,TRBJ2-7,NA,few,TRBV6-1,CASRPGQGSYEQYF,TGTGCCAGCAGACCAGGCCAGGGCTCCTACGAGCAGTACTTC
16,TRBJ2-1,TRBD2,NA,TRBV11-2,CASSLEKPSGYNEQFF,TGTGCCAGCAGCTTAGAGAAGCCTAGCGGTTACAATGAGCAGTTCTTC
16,TRBJ2-3,TRBD2,few,TRBV6-5,CASSYELAGGPGEQYF,TGTGCCAGCAGTTACGAACTAGCGGGGGGCCCCGGGGAGCAGTATTTT
15,TRBJ1-2,NA,NA,TRBV10-3,CAISEWTAANYGYTF,TGTGCCATCAGTGAGTGGACAGCAGCTAACTATGGCTACACCTTC
16,TRBJ1-6,NA,NA,TRBV11-2,CASSGWTAPIPSPLHF,TGTGCCAGCAGCGGGTGGACAGCCCCGATACCTTCACCCCTCCACTTT
17,TRBJ1-1,NA,few,TRBV6-1,CASSELSLSPFGTEAFF,TGTGCCAGCAGTGAATTATCCCTTTCACCATTTGGCACTGAAGCTTTCTTT
15,TRBJ1-2,TRBD1,NA,TRBV4-3,CASSQDKGTGLGYTF,TGCGCCAGCAGCCAAGATAAGGGGACAGGGCTTGGCTACACCTTC
14,TRBJ2-3,NA,NA,TRBV7-2,CASRGGTSTDTQYF,TGTGCCAGCAGAGGGGGAACTAGCACAGATACGCAGTATTTT
16,TRBJ1-3,NA,NA,TRBV6-1,CASSQITGFSGNTIYF,TGTGCCAGCAGTCAAATTACGGGCTTCTCTGGAAACACCATATATTTT
16,TRBJ1-6,TRBD1,NA,TRBV19,CASSTGTDFLRSPLHF,TGTGCCAGTAGTACCGGGACAGACTTCCTCAGGTCACCCCTCCACTTT
14,TRBJ2-3,NA,few,TRBV27,CASSSSLGTDTQYF,TGTGCCAGCAGTTCCTCTTTGGGCACAGATACGCAGTATTTT
15,TRBJ2-1,TRBD1,few,TRBV19,CASSQGQGAWNEQFF,TGTGCCAGTAGTCAAGGACAGGGGGCTTGGAATGAGCAGTTCTTC
16,TRBJ1-5,NA,NA,TRBV2,CASSEQGPLGNQPQHF,TGTGCCAGCAGTGAACAGGGCCCTTTGGGCAATCAGCCCCAGCATTTT
14,TRBJ1-2,NA,few,TRBV5-1,CASSLGVSDYGYTF,TGCGCCAGCAGCTTGGGGGTATCGGACTATGGCTACACCTTC
15,TRBJ2-4,NA,NA,TRBV19,CASSIPNLAKNIQYF,TGTGCCAGTAGTATACCTAACTTAGCCAAAAACATTCAGTACTTC
14,TRBJ2-7,TRBD1,few,TRBV6-5,CASSYRDRGGEQYF,TGTGCCAGCAGCTACCGGGACAGGGGAGGAGAGCAGTACTTC
13,TRBJ1-1,NA,NA,TRBV10-2,CASSRDTYTEAFF,TGCGCCAGCAGTAGGGACACCTACACTGAAGCTTTCTTT
11,TRBJ2-3,NA,NA,TRBV10-3,CAIMLADTQYF,TGTGCCATCATGCTGGCAGATACGCAGTATTTT
15,TRBJ1-6,NA,NA,TRBV6-2/TRBV6-3,CTSRNTGTSSSPLHF,TGTACCAGCAGGAATACCGGGACATCGAGTTCACCCCTCCACTTT
14,TRBJ2-2,NA,NA,TRBV11-2,CASSLSLYTGELFF,TGTGCCAGCAGCTTATCCCTGTACACCGGGGAGCTGTTTTTT
15,TRBJ1-1,NA,few,TRBV5-4,CASSFLAGMNTEAFF,TGTGCCAGCAGCTTTTTAGCAGGTATGAACACTGAAGCTTTCTTT
15,TRBJ2-7,TRBD2,NA,TRBV5-1,CASSQEPSGVYEQYF,TGCGCCAGCAGCCAAGAGCCTAGCGGGGTTTACGAGCAGTACTTC
15,TRBJ2-7,NA,few,TRBV11-3,CASSLGQGNSYEQYF,TGTGCCAGCAGCTTAGGGCAGGGAAACTCCTACGAGCAGTACTTC
15,TRBJ1-6,TRBD1,few,TRBV7-9,CASSQRDRGNSPLHF,TGTGCCAGCAGCCAGAGGGACAGGGGTAATTCACCCCTCCACTTT
16,TRBJ2-4,NA,NA,TRBV6-1,CASSESMGGAKNIQYF,TGTGCCAGCAGTGAGTCGATGGGGGGTGCCAAAAACATTCAGTACTTC
17,TRBJ2-3,TRBD2,few,TRBV27,CASSLAGTSGASDTQYF,TGTGCCAGCAGTTTAGCCGGGACTAGCGGGGCGTCAGATACGCAGTATTTT
15,TRBJ2-3,TRBD2,few,TRBV6-5,CASSYYGGGTDTQYF,TGTGCCAGCAGTTACTACGGGGGGGGCACAGATACGCAGTATTTT
12,TRBJ2-2,NA,few,TRBV25-1,CASNLGTGELFF,TGTGCCAGCAATCTGGGGACCGGGGAGCTGTTTTTT
16,TRBJ1-1,NA,NA,TRBV15,CAASRDPPFENTEAFF,TGTGCCGCCAGCAGAGATCCACCCTTCGAGAACACTGAAGCTTTCTTT
16,TRBJ1-2,TRBD1,NA,TRBV7-2,CASSLDSGTGNYGYTF,TGTGCCAGCAGCTTAGATTCCGGGACAGGGAACTATGGCTACACCTTC
14,TRBJ1-5,TRBD1,NA,TRBV15,CATSPDRGYQPQHF,TGTGCCACCAGCCCGGACAGGGGATACCAGCCCCAGCATTTT
16,TRBJ1-5,NA,few,TRBV30,CAWSVRDRNSNQPQHF,TGTGCCTGGAGTGTACGAGACAGAAATAGCAATCAGCCCCAGCATTTT
15,TRBJ2-3,NA,NA,TRBV10-3,CAIRAGSHTTDTQYF,TGTGCCATCAGGGCCGGAAGCCACACGACAGATACGCAGTATTTT
15,TRBJ2-4,TRBD2,NA,TRBV15,CATSRDVAGTNIQYF,TGTGCCACCAGCAGAGATGTAGCGGGGACAAACATTCAGTACTTC
16,TRBJ2-6,NA,NA,TRBV15,CATSRLSVAGANVLTF,TGTGCCACCAGCAGGCTGTCCGTTGCTGGGGCCAACGTCCTGACTTTC
15,TRBJ2-4,NA,NA,TRBV14,CASSQDTGFRAIQYF,TGTGCCAGCAGCCAAGACACAGGGTTCCGAGCCATTCAGTACTTC
11,TRBJ2-5,NA,NA,TRBV29-1,CSVGGRETQYF,TGCAGCGTCGGGGGGCGGGAGACCCAGTACTTC
17,TRBJ2-1,TRBD2,NA,TRBV30,CASPRTSGGAAYNEQFF,TGTGCCTCCCCCCGGACTAGCGGGGGGGCGGCCTACAATGAGCAGTTCTTC
14,TRBJ2-1,TRBD2,NA,TRBV28,CASSPRLAVDEQFF,TGTGCCAGCAGTCCTCGACTAGCGGTAGATGAGCAGTTCTTC
20,TRBJ1-1,TRBD1,NA,TRBV5-1,CASSQGSREFIQGAMTEAFF,TGCGCCAGCAGCCAGGGATCCCGAGAATTTATACAGGGGGCGATGACTGAAGCTTTCTTT
16,TRBJ1-1,NA,NA,TRBV7-8,CASSSLTVSPNTEAFF,TGTGCCAGCAGCTCCTTGACAGTAAGCCCGAACACTGAAGCTTTCTTT
18,TRBJ2-2,NA,few,TRBV7-3,CASSPAGGGALSGGELFF,TGTGCCAGCAGCCCCGCCGGAGGCGGGGCCTTGTCGGGCGGGGAGCTGTTTTTT
17,TRBJ1-6,NA,medium-sized,TRBV19,CASSRDQGGSYNSPLHF,TGTGCCAGTAGTCGGGATCAGGGAGGGTCCTATAATTCACCCCTCCACTTT
14,TRBJ1-1,TRBD1,NA,TRBV6-1,CASTATGIATEAFF,TGTGCCAGCACCGCGACAGGGATAGCCACTGAAGCTTTCTTT
14,TRBJ1-3,NA,medium-sized,TRBV20-1,CSAIDRISGNTIYF,TGCAGTGCAATAGACAGGATCTCTGGAAACACCATATATTTT
17,TRBJ2-6,TRBD1,NA,TRBV24-1,CTTSDGRTGAGANVLTF,TGTACCACCAGTGACGGCAGGACAGGGGCCGGGGCCAACGTCCTGACTTTC
12,TRBJ1-2,NA,medium-sized,TRBV30,CAWGGGNYGYTF,TGTGCCTGGGGTGGGGGCAACTATGGCTACACCTTC
16,TRBJ1-5,NA,few,TRBV27,CASSLSKGRGNQPQHF,TGTGCCAGCAGTTTATCGAAAGGTAGAGGCAATCAGCCCCAGCATTTT
17,TRBJ1-6,TRBD1,few,TRBV20-1,CSARDTGGFSYNSPLHF,TGCAGTGCTAGAGATACAGGGGGGTTCTCCTATAATTCACCCCTCCACTTT
14,TRBJ2-7,NA,NA,TRBV7-9,CASSGLGGSYEQYF,TGTGCCAGCAGCGGGCTGGGCGGCTCCTACGAGCAGTACTTC
14,TRBJ1-3,NA,few,TRBV28,CASRGGTSGNTIYF,TGTGCCAGCAGGGGGGGCACGTCTGGAAACACCATATATTTT